These 10 T cell receptor beta chains share one sample of origin, sequenced in a study of blood T cells in healthy people across ages. A second 7 to 11 cycle PCR used barcoded and J-beta primers. TCRdb reprocessed the 5' RACE reads with MiXCR, giving one entry per CDR3 protein. The sample comprises roughly 1.7 million distinct CDR3 sequences, roughly 32% of which are singletons, and around 11% rests with the top ten. Sequencing was performed on blood. The receptors stem from a woman aged 25 to 39 in good health.

The CDR3 sequence is CASSLQGQAYEQYF. In DNA, the CDR3 is TGTGCCAGCAGTCTCCAGGGGCAGGCCTACGAGCAGTACTTC. V gene TRBV2 combines with J gene TRBJ2-7; D perhaps matches TRBD1 (6 bases). The germline CDR1 and CDR2 sequences are SNHLY and FYNNEI. The CDR3 has 14 amino acids. V lost 5 bases, J lost 2 bases, and 13 bases lay in between.

This sequence joins TRBV20-1 and TRBJ2-5; 11 bases are a match to TRBD2. The CDR3 totals 16 residues. The germline V gene has CDR1 DFQATT and CDR2 SNEGSKA (reference sequence). V lost 5 bases to trimming and J lost 3 bases; unmatched junction nucleotides: 11. This chain's CDR3 is CSALLWGLAVKETQYF. DNA for the CDR3: TGCAGTGCTTTACTATGGGGACTAGCGGTTAAAGAGACCCAGTACTTC.

This clonotype was observed a few times. This chain uses TRBV11-2 with TRBJ2-1; D gene unclear. The germline V gene encodes CDR1 SGHAT and CDR2 FQNNGV. Trimming stripped 1 base from V and 4 bases from J, with 8 bases between. There are 14 residues in the CDR3. The CDR3 loop reads CASSLAPEYNEQFF. For the CDR3, the DNA is TGTGCCAGCAGCTTAGCCCCCGAATACAATGAGCAGTTCTTC.

This clonotype came up a few times. The chain couples TRBV15 to TRBJ2-7; D is tentatively TRBD1 or TRBD2 (6 bases each). CDR1 and CDR2 (germline): LNHNV, YYDKDF (reference sequence). This CDR3 spans 15 amino acids. V gave up 4 bases and J gave up 3 bases, with 16 bases separating them. The CDR3 spells CATSTQTGAGYEQYF. CDR3 nucleotides: TGTGCCACCAGCACTCAAACGGGGGCCGGCTACGAGCAGTACTTC.

This chain links TRBV5-4 with TRBJ2-1, with 7 bases matching TRBD1. This CDR3 spans 16 amino acids. Per the germline V gene, CDR1 is SGHNT and CDR2 is YYREEE (reference sequence). The V and J ends lost 2 bases and 2 bases, in that order; junction bases with no gene match: 7. For the CDR3, the DNA is TGTGCCAGCAGCTTAGGCGGACAGGTCACCTACAATGAGCAGTTCTTC. It codes for CASSLGGQVTYNEQFF.

This chain uses TRBV28 with TRBJ1-1; 11 bases fit TRBD1. Trimming cost V 5 bases and J 3 bases; bases outside gene matches: 5. Per the germline V gene, CDR1 is MDHEN and CDR2 is SYDVKM. This CDR3 has 15 residues. Here the CDR3 reads CASSTDRGLHTEAFF. DNA for the CDR3: TGTGCCAGCAGTACGGACAGGGGGCTCCACACTGAAGCTTTCTTT.

This clonotype was detected a few times. The chain recombines TRBV2 with TRBJ2-3; 7 bases are a match to TRBD2. The length of the CDR3 is 13 residues. The germline gives CDR1 SNHLY, CDR2 FYNNEI. With 8 bases clipped from V and 8 bases from J, the junction kept 10 bases outside the gene matches. The CDR3: CASLLGRGGTQYF. DNA of the CDR3: TGTGCCAGCCTGCTAGGCCGCGGGGGTACGCAGTATTTT.

This clonotype was seen only a few times. This rearrangement joins TRBV28 to TRBJ2-7, with D tentatively TRBD2 (7 bases). Germline V CDR1 and CDR2: MDHEN, SYDVKM. Trimming pared 5 bases from V and 4 bases from J, leaving 21 bases between. The CDR3 length is 16 residues. The CDR3 region is CASSITGQGRGYEQYF. The CDR3 coding sequence is TGTGCCAGCAGTATAACGGGACAAGGGAGGGGTTACGAGCAGTACTTC. The whole variable domain, remainder taken from reference TRBV28 and TRBJ2-7, is DVKVTQSSRYLVKRTGEKVFLECVQDMDHENMFWYRQDPGLGLRLIYFSYDVKMKEKGDIPEGYSVSREKKERFSLILESASTNQTSMYLCASSITGQGRGYEQYFGPGTRLTVT.

This chain connects TRBV20-1 to TRBJ2-1; 8 nucleotides match TRBD2. The CDR3 sequence is 14 residues long. Unmatched junction bases numbered 6, after V lost 5 bases and J lost 3 bases. Germline-derived CDR1 and CDR2 are DFQATT and SNEGSKA (reference sequence). CDR3 loop: CSAPGLVIYNEQFF. CDR3 DNA: TGCAGTGCTCCGGGACTAGTAATCTACAATGAGCAGTTCTTC.

This clonotype was counted only a few times. The chain couples TRBV20-1 to TRBJ1-6, with 7 nucleotides matching TRBD1. The V segment lost 3 bases and the J segment 5 bases; nucleotides outside the gene matches: 10. CDR3 size: 16 residues. CDR1 and CDR2 (germline): DFQATT, SNEGSKA (reference sequence). CDR3 residues: CSASLGTGQNNSPLHF. CDR3 bases: TGCAGTGCTAGTCTGGGTACGGGACAGAATAATTCACCCCTCCACTTT.